This section outlines one T cell receptor (beta chain) sequence together with its context. The target antigen is unknown. This sample is part of a study of Graves' ophthalmopathy and Graves' hyperthyroidism. Study information: Calling hyperthyroidism stable required that no ophthalmopathy show up within 18 months of follow-up. Study findings and constraints: Blood also contained most of the expanded thyroid clonotypes above 0.001 frequency.

Amplified material comprised TCR beta CDR3 regions derived from RNA transcripts. The workflow started with a first-round RT-PCR run with HTBI primers and then moved on to a second-round multiplex PCR. TCRdb ran MiXCR on the multiplex PCR reads and lists one entry per CDR3 protein. This sample has about 1.1 million distinct CDR3 sequences, with about 35% found just once. The germline V gene encodes CDR1 SQVTM and CDR2 ANQGSEA. The CDR3 spans 16 residues. This chain joins TRBV29-1 and TRBJ2-5; 11 bases agree with TRBD2. The end of the DNA is better explained by TRBJ2-1, so the J call may be wrong. This receptor was identified in an adult man with Graves' hyperthyroidism. What was sequenced was peripheral blood or thyroid tissue (not recorded which). Written as DNA, the CDR3 is TGCAGCGTTGCTTTTGTAGGACTAGCGGGTGGCAATGAGCAGTTCTTC. Translation gives CSVAFVGLAGGNEQFF.